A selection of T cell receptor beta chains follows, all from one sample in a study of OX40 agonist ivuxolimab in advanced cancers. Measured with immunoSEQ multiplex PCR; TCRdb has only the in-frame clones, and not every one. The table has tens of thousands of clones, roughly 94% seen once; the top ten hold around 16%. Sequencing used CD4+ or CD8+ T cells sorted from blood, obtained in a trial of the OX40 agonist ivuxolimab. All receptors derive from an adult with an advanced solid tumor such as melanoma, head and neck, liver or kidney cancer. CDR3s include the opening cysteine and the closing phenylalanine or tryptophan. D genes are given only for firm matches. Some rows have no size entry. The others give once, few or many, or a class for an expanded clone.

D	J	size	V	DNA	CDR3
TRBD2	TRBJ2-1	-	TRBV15	TGTGCCACCAGCAAGGGACTAGCGGGAGTCTACAATGAGCAGTTCTTC	CATSKGLAGVYNEQFF
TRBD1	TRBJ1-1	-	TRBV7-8	TGTGCCAGCAGCTCTCACAGGGGGAACACTGAAGCTTTCTTT	CASSSHRGNTEAFF
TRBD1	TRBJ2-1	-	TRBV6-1	TGTGCCAGCAGGCCAGGGGGCGAAATTAATGAGCAGTTCTTC	CASRPGGEINEQFF
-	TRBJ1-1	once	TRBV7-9	TGTGCCAGCAGCTTAGGGATGGCAGTTGAAGCTTTCTTT	CASSLGMAVEAFF
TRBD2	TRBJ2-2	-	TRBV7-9	TGTGCCAGCAGCGGGGAGGGCCGGCGCCCCGGGGAGCTGTTTTTT	CASSGEGRRPGELFF
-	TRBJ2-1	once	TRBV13	TGTGCCAGCAGCTTAGGGGGACTTGCGAATGAGCAGTTCTTC	CASSLGGLANEQFF
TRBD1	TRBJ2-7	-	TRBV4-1	TGCGCCAGCAGCCAACAGACAGGGCGGGAGCAGTACTTC	CASSQQTGREQYF
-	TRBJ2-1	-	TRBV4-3	TGCGCCAGCTCCATCCGGACAGATAGCTCCTACAATGAGCAGTTCTTC	CASSIRTDSSYNEQFF
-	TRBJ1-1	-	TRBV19	TGTGCCAGTGGTACATCGTTCCCTGAAGCTTTCTTT	CASGTSFPEAFF
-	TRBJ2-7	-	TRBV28	TGTGCCAGCAGTTTATTGGAGGCGCACTACGAGCAGTACTTC	CASSLLEAHYEQYF
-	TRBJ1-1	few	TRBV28	TGTGCCAGCAGCCTCGGGACTTCTTGGAACACTGAAGCTTTCTTT	CASSLGTSWNTEAFF
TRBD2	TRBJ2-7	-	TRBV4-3	TGCGCCAGCAGCCAAGATAGACTAGCGAACTCCTACGAGCAGTACTTC	CASSQDRLANSYEQYF
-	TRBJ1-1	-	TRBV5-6	TGTGCCAGCAGCTTTGGGAGCCCTAACACTGAAGCTTTCTTT	CASSFGSPNTEAFF
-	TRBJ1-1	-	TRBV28	TGTGCCAGCAGTTTTGTGCAGCTGAACACTGAAGCTTTCTTT	CASSFVQLNTEAFF
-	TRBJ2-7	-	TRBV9	TGTGCCAGCAGTGCCGGGACCTACGAGCAGTACTTC	CASSAGTYEQYF
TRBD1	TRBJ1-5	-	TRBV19	TGTGCCAGTAGTAAGTCCGGGACAGGGGACCTCGTGGCCCAGCATTTT	CASSKSGTGDLVAQHF
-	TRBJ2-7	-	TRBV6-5	TGTGCCAGCAGTTACTCGCCGGGGCCCTACGAGCAGTACTTC	CASSYSPGPYEQYF
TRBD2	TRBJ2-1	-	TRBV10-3	TGTGCCATAGCGGGAGGAAATACAGGTTACAATGAGCAGTTCTTC	CAIAGGNTGYNEQFF
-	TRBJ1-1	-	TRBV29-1	TGCAGCGTTGAGTCAGGGCAGAGAATTGAAGCTTTCTTT	CSVESGQRIEAFF
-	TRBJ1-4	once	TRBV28	TGTGCCAGCAGTTTTTGGTCAGCCGAAAAACTGTTTTTT	CASSFWSAEKLFF
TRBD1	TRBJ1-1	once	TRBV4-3	TGCGCCAGCAGCCAACACAGGGGTCCGGACACTGAAGCTTTCTTT	CASSQHRGPDTEAFF
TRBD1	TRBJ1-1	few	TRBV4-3	TGCGCCAGCAGCATAGGGACAGGCTCGAACACTGAAGCTTTCTTT	CASSIGTGSNTEAFF
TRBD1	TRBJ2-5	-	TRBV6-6	TGTGCCAGCAGTTTGATAGGGGGCGCGTTGGAAGAGACCCAGTACTTC	CASSLIGGALEETQYF
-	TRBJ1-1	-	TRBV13	TGTGCCAGCAGCCCGGGGGGGTCGGCTGAAGCTTTCTTT	CASSPGGSAEAFF
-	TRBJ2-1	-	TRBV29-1	TGCAGCGTTGGTACCGGGCCAATAACCTACAATGAGCAGTTCTTC	CSVGTGPITYNEQFF
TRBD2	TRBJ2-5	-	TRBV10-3	TGTGCCATCAGTGAGTTGTCGGGAGGGGTCCAAGAGACCCAGTACTTC	CAISELSGGVQETQYF
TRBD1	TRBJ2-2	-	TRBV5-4	TGTGCCAGCAGCACTTGGACAGGGGCGAGAACCGGGGAGCTGTTTTTT	CASSTWTGARTGELFF
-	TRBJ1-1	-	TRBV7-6	TGTGCCAGCAGCTTACAAGTGAACACTGAAGCTTTCTTT	CASSLQVNTEAFF
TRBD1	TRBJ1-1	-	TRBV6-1	TGTGCCAGCAGTGTTAGTCGGACAGGGGGTAACACTGAAGCTTTCTTT	CASSVSRTGGNTEAFF
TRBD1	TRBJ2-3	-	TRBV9	TGTGCCAGCAGCCCGGACAGGGGGGATACGCAGTATTTT	CASSPDRGDTQYF
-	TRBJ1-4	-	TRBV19	TGTGCCAGGAGCAGTAATGAAAAACTGTTTTTT	CARSSNEKLFF
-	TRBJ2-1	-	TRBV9	TGTGCCAGCAGCGAGGGGACTCTCTCCTACAATGAGCAGTTCTTC	CASSEGTLSYNEQFF
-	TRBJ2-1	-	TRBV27	TGTGCCAGCAGTTTAGGGCTACGCTCCTACAATGAGCAGTTCTTC	CASSLGLRSYNEQFF
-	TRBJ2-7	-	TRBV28	TGTGCCAGCAGTTTTCTGGGTTTCTCCTACGAGCAGTACTTC	CASSFLGFSYEQYF
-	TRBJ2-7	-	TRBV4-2	TGTGCCAGCAGCCAAGATCGGGGCGGATACTACGAAAAGCAGTACTTC	CASSQDRGGYYEKQYF
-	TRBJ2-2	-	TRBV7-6	TGTGCCAGCCTGGGCATGACCGGGGAGCTGTTTTTT	CASLGMTGELFF
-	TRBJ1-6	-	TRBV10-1	TGCGCCAGCATCACCCCCGGGTGCGCCTATAATTCACCCCTCCACTTT	CASITPGCAYNSPLHF
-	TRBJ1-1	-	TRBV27	TGTGCCAGCAGTTTAATCGGCGGGAGCACTGAAGCTTTCTTT	CASSLIGGSTEAFF
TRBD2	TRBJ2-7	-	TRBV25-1	TGTGCCAGCAGTGCCGATCTAGCGGGTCCGTCCTACGAGCAGTACTTC	CASSADLAGPSYEQYF
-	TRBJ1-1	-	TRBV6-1	TGTGCCAGCAGTGTTCGGGGCAGGGCTGAAGCTTTCTTT	CASSVRGRAEAFF
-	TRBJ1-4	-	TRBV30	TGTGCCTGGAGTCCGAGGCAGGGGCGTGAAAAACTGTTTTTT	CAWSPRQGREKLFF
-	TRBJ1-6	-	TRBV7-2	TGTGCCAGCAGCTTAGCGCTCGAGGGACGGACTAATTCACCCCTCCACTTT	CASSLALEGRTNSPLHF